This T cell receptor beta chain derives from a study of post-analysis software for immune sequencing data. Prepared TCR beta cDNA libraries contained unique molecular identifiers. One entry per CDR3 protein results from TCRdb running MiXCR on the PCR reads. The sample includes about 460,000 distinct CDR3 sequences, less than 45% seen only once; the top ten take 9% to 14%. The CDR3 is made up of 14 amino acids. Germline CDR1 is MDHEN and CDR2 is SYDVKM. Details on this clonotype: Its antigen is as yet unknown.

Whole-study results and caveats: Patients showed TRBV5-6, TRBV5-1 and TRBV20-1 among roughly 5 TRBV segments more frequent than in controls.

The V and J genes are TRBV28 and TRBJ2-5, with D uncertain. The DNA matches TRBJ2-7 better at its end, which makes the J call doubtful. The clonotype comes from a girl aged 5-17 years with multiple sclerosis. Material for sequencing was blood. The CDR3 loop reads CASSLSAGVYEQYF. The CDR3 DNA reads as TGTGCCAGCAGTTTATCTGCCGGAGTCTACGAGCAGTACTTC.